This T cell receptor (beta chain) was identified during a study of control samples from healthy donors and cancer patients. V was pared by 3 bases and J by 15 bases, with 13 bases of the junction left unmatched. CDR3 length equals 14 residues. Per germline, CDR1 SGDLS and CDR2 YYNGEE. The repertoire was sequenced with immunoSEQ multiplex PCR; TCRdb's copy has only in-frame clones and lacks some. The data hold 65,000 to 95,000 clones, with more than 70% observed a single time. Sequences were obtained from blood. The sequence was collected from a man aged 50 to 60 in good health. The V call is TRBV9, the J call TRBJ2-1; 9 bases map to TRBD1. The chain's CDR3 is CASSDRSTGGIPFF. CDR3 DNA sequence: TGTGCCAGCAGCGATCGATCGACAGGGGGGATTCCGTTCTTC.